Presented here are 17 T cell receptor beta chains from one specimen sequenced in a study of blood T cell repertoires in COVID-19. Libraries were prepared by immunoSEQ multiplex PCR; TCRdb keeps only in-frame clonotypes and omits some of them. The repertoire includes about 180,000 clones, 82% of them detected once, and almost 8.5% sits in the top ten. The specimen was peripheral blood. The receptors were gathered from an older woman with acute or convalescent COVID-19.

The CDR3 DNA sequence: TGTGCCAGCAGCCCCCAAGGGACAGGGGGGAATAATTCACCCCTCCACTTT. Translated: CASSPQGTGGNNSPLHF. The J gene is TRBJ1-6, the V gene TRBV7-2; 11 bases align to TRBD1. V trimming: 5 bases; J trimming: 5 bases; junction bases outside the gene matches: 8. CDR1 and CDR2 from the germline V gene are SGHTA and FQGNSA. The CDR3 loop spans 17 amino acids. Full variable domain (outside the CDR3, taken from reference TRBV7-2 and TRBJ1-6): GAGVSQSPSNKVTEKGKDVELRCDPISGHTALYWYRQSLGQGLEFLIYFQGNSAPDKSGLPSDRFSAERTGGSVSTLTIQRTQQEDSAVYLCASSPQGTGGNNSPLHFGNGTRLTVT.

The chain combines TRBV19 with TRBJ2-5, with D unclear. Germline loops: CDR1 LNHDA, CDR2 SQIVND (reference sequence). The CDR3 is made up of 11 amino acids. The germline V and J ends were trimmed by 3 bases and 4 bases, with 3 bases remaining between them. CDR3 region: CASSMRETQYF. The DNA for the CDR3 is TGTGCCAGTAGTATGAGAGAGACCCAGTACTTC.

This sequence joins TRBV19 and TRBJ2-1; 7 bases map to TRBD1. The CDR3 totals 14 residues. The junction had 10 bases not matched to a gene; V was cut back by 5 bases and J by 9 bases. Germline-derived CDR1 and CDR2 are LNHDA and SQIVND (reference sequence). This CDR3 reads CASSQDRVGLEQFF. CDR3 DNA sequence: TGTGCCAGTAGTCAAGACAGGGTAGGTCTTGAGCAGTTCTTC.

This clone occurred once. The chain's CDR3 is CASRKTGIHGYTF. DNA for the CDR3: TGTGCCAGCAGAAAGACAGGGATTCATGGCTACACCTTC. This chain uses TRBV28 with TRBJ1-2; TRBD1 aligns across 7 bases. Germline loops: CDR1 MDHEN, CDR2 SYDVKM. The CDR3 contains 13 residues. With V trimmed by 6 bases and J by 6 bases, 7 bases remained unmatched.

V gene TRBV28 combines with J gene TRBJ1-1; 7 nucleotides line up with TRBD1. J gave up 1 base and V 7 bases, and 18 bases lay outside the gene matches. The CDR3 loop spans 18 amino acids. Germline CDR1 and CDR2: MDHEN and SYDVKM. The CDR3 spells CASNLSHLFGQANTEAFF. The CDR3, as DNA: TGTGCCAGCAACTTATCACACCTCTTCGGACAGGCGAACACTGAAGCTTTCTTT. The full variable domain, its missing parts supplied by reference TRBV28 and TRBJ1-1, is DVKVTQSSRYLVKRTGEKVFLECVQDMDHENMFWYRQDPGLGLRLIYFSYDVKMKEKGDIPEGYSVSREKKERFSLILESASTNQTSMYLCASNLSHLFGQANTEAFFGQGTRLTVV.

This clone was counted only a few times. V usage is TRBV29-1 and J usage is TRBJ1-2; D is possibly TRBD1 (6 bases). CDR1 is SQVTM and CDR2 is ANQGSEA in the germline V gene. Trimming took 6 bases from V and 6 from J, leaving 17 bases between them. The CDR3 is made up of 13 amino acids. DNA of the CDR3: TGCAGCGTCCCTAAACAGGGACCCGATGGCTACACCTTC. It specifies CSVPKQGPDGYTF. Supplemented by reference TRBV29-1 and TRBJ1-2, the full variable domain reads SAVISQKPSRDICQRGTSLTIQCQVDSQVTMMFWYRQQPGQSLTLIATANQGSEATYESGFVIDKFPISRPNLTFSTLTVSNMSPEDSSIYLCSVPKQGPDGYTFGSGTRLTVV.

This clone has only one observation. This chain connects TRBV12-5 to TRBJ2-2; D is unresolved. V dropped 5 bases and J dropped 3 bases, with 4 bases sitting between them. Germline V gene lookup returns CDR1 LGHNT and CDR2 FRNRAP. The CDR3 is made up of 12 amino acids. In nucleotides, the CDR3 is TGTGCTAGTGGTCCTGACACCGGGGAGCTGTTTTTT. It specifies CASGPDTGELFF. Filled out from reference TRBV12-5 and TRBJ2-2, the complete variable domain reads DARVTQTPRHKVTEMGQEVTMRCQPILGHNTVFWYRQTMMQGLELLAYFRNRAPLDDSGMPKDRFSAEMPDATLATLKIQPSEPRDSAVYFCASGPDTGELFFGEGSRLTVL.

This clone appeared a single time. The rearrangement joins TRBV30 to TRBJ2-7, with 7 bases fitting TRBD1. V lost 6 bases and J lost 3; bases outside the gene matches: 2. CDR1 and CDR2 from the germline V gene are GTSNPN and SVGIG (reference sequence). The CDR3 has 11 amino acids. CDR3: CACRTGYEQYF. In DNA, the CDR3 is TGTGCCTGCCGGACAGGCTACGAGCAGTACTTC.

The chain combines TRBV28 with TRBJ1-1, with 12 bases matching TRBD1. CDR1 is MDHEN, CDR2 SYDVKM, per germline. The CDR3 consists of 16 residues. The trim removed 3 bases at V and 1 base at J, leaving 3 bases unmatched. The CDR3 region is CASSLGQGAGNTEAFF. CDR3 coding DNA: TGTGCCAGCAGTTTGGGACAGGGGGCGGGGAACACTGAAGCTTTCTTT.

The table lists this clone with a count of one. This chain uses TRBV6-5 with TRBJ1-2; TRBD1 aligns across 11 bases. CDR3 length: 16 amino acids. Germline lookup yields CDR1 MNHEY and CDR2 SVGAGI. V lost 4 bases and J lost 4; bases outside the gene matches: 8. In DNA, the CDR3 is TGTGCCAGCAGTTCTCCCAAGGGGACAGGGGGCTATGGCTACACCTTC. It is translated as CASSSPKGTGGYGYTF.

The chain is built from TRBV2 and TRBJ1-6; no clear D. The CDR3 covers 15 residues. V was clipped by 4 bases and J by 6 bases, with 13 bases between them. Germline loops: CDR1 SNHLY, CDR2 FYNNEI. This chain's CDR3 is CASSVRGVGNSPLHF. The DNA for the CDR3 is TGTGCCAGCAGTGTCCGGGGTGTGGGTAATTCACCCCTCCACTTT. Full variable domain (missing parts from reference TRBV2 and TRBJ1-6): EPEVTQTPSHQVTQMGQEVILRCVPISNHLYFYWYRQILGQKVEFLVSFYNNEISEKSEIFDDQFSVERPDGSNFTLKIRSTKLEDSAMYFCASSVRGVGNSPLHFGNGTRLTVT.

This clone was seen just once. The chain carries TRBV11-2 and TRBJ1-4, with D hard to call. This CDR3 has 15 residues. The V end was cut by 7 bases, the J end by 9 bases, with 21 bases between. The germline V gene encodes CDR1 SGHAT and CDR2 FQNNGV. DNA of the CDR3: TGTGCCAGCACCCCAAATCCCCCGGGGTCCAAAAAACTGTTTTTT. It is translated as CASTPNPPGSKKLFF.

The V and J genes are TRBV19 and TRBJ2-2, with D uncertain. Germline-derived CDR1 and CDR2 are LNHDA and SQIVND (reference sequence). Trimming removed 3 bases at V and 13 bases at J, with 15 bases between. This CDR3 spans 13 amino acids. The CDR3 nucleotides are TGTGCCAGTAGTATCCTTAGTTCCGAACGGCTGTTTTTT. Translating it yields CASSILSSERLFF.

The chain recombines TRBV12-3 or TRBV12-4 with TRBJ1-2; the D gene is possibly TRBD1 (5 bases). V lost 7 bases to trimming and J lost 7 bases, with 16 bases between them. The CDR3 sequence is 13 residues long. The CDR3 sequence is CASTVSGSSGYTF. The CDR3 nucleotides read TGTGCCAGCACCGTTTCAGGGTCAAGTGGCTACACCTTC.

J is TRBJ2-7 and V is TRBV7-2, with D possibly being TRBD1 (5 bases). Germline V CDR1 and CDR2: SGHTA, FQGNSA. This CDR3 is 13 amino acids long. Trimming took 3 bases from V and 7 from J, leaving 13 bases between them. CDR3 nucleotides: TGTGCCAGCAGCTTGTCCGATAGGGGAGAGCAGTACTTC. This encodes CASSLSDRGEQYF.

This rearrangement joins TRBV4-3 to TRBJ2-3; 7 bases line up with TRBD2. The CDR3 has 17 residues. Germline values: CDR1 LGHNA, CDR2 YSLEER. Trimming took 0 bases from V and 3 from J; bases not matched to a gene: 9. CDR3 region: CASSQEIAGSGTDTQYF. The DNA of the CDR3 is TGCGCCAGCAGCCAAGAAATAGCGGGTAGTGGTACAGATACGCAGTATTTT.

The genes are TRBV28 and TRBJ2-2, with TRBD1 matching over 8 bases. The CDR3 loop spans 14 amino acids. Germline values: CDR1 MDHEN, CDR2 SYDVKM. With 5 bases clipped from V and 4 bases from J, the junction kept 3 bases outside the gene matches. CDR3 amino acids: CASSTGGSTGELFF. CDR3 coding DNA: TGTGCCAGCAGTACAGGGGGAAGCACCGGGGAGCTGTTTTTT.